This T cell receptor beta chain was documented in a study of T cells after yellow fever vaccination (dated by TCRdb to the late 2010s). At the level of the whole study: The SMART-Seq v4 Ultra Low Input RNA kit was used to prepare libraries from fractions with low cell numbers. To track T-cell clones before and after primary and booster YFV17D yellow fever vaccination, bulk TCR alpha and beta repertoires were sequenced longitudinally. Two healthy male donors, one aged 18 to 30 and one aged 30 to 40 years, were included in the cohort. Blood was collected at multiple timepoints before and after primary and secondary immunization, and bulk PBMC replicates and cell subsets were isolated. What the study reported, not specific to this receptor: Computational filtering was needed because FACS-sorted repertoires could contain abundant contaminating clonotypes from the bulk population. Most clones expanded after primary vaccination were re-detected after the booster (about 96% of CD4 and approximately 85% of CD8), suggesting broad memory maintenance. Compared with the primary T-cell response, the secondary T-cell response was faster but weaker, reaching its peak on day 5 rather than on day 15. A small fraction of clonotypes showed up in both the CD4 and CD8 compartments, probably as a result of convergent recombination. Because the study included only a couple of donors, the extent to which the findings can be generalized is limited.

With respect to this clonotype: The target of this receptor is not known. The input lacks base qualities; no much larger clone sits a single base away.

Reading the label with the study, this specimen's treatment or condition is: live attenuated yellow fever vaccine strain. A standard Ficoll-Paque protocol was used to isolate PBMCs from peripheral blood. Dynabeads CD4 and CD8 positive selection kits were used to isolate CD4 and CD8 T-cell fractions. TriZol was used to extract RNA from bulk PBMCs, CD4 and CD8 fractions, and dextramer-positive and dextramer-negative fractions. The CDR3 starts with the cysteine, ends with the phenylalanine, and has 16 residues. Solely the CDR3 DNA is kept, with 48 bases framed from the first base. The germline V and J ends show losses of 5 bases and 6 bases respectively, and no gene match explains 10 bases of the junction. TCR cDNA was synthesized by 5'RACE template switching, which introduced a universal primer site and unique molecular identifiers. cDNA synthesis was primed from both the TCR alpha and TCR beta constant segments. Libraries were amplified in two PCR steps, with sample barcodes and sequencing adapters added in the second step. Libraries were sequenced on Illumina HiSeq 2500 (2x100 bp) or NovaSeq (2x150 bp). Regarding the original processing steps: MIGEC was used to demultiplex reads and collapse the reads into UMI consensus sequences, and MiXCR was used for V(D)J alignment. Vaccine-responding clonotypes were identified with edgeR using replicate PBMC samples, with FDR below 0.01 and a log2 fold change above 5 up to day 15 being required. CD4 or CD8 identity was assigned to each bulk clonotype according to whether the clonotype was present at higher abundance in the sequenced CD4 repertoire or the sequenced CD8 repertoire. TCRdb ran its own pipeline on the public reads, namely fastp trimming at Q25 and MiXCR clone calling, and kept in-frame beta chains. When rows share a CDR3 protein, they turn into one entry using the most common DNA and genes. What appears here as the V and J calls and clone size reflects TCRdb's work, not the paper's. The sample profile shows approximately 160,000 distinct CDR3 sequences; about 6.2% of them were found once. The top ten constitute just under 3% of the sample.

Sequenced material: CD4+ T cells sorted from PBMCs, taken on the day of the first yellow fever vaccination. The chain employs TRBV12-3 or TRBV12-4 and TRBJ2-2, and 9 bases in between align with TRBD2. The clonotype originates from a man aged 18 to 29 who received the YFV17D yellow fever vaccine. CDR3 reads: CASSRRGGREPGELFF. The DNA sequence reads TGTGCCAGCAGTCGGCGGGGGGGCCGGGAACCCGGGGAGCTGTTTTTT.